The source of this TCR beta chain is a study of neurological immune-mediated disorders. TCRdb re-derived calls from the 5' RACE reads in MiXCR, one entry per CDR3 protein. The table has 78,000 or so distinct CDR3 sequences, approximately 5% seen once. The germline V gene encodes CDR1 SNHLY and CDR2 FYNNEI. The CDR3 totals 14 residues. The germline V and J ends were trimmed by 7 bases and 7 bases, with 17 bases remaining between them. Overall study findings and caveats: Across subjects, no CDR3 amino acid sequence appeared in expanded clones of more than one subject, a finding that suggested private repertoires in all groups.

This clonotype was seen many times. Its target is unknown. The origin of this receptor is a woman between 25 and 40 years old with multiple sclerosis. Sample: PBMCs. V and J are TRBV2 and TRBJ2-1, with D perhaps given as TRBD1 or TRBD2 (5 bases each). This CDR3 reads CASTKDWGANEQFF. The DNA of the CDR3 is TGTGCCAGCACCAAGGACTGGGGCGCGAATGAGCAGTTCTTC.